These 30 T cell receptor beta chains originate from one sample sequenced in a study of response to subunit inactivated influenza vaccine. From the RT-PCR reads, TCRdb called clonotypes with MiXCR, one entry per CDR3 protein. The table records some 500,000 distinct CDR3 sequences, around 25% of them present only once. The sequences come from CD4+ T cells sorted from PBMCs, collected more than 4 days after vaccination. These TCRs come from a man aged 50 to 60 who received an inactivated influenza vaccine.

This sequence joins TRBV9 and TRBJ2-7; 7 nucleotides agree with TRBD1. V shed 0 bases, J shed 2 bases, and the junction held 5 bases outside the gene matches. The CDR3 consists of 15 residues. Looked up from germline, CDR1 is SGDLS and CDR2 is YYNGEE. The CDR3 DNA reads TGTGCCAGCAGCGTAGGTGGCAGGGGGACCTACGAGCAGTACTTC. Its translation: CASSVGGRGTYEQYF.

The chain has TRBV24-1 and TRBJ2-3; TRBD2 aligns across 7 bases. Germline values: CDR1 KGHDR, CDR2 SFDVKD. J gave up 5 bases and V 2 bases, and 6 bases lay outside the gene matches. The CDR3 spans 15 residues. The CDR3 DNA is TGTGCCACCAGTGATTCGCGGGAGTCCATAGATACGCAGTATTTT. This translates into CATSDSRESIDTQYF.

The genes are TRBV6-1 and TRBJ2-2; D uncertain. Germline CDR1 MNHNS, CDR2 SASEGT. This CDR3 has 15 amino acids. V was clipped by 8 bases and J by 5 bases, with 18 bases between them. CDR3 coding DNA: TGTGCCAGCCTTCGACCGGACCCCCCAACCGGGGAGCTGTTTTTT. As protein: CASLRPDPPTGELFF.

This clonotype came up many times. The chain employs TRBV20-1 and TRBJ1-1; TRBD1 aligns across 9 bases. The CDR3 runs to 14 residues. V lost 5 bases, J lost 1 base, and 5 bases stayed unmatched. The germline V gene encodes CDR1 DFQATT and CDR2 SNEGSKA (reference sequence). CDR3 sequence reads: CSAPGQGPNTEAFF. CDR3 DNA sequence: TGCAGTGCTCCGGGACAGGGACCGAACACTGAAGCTTTCTTT.

The chain is built from TRBV2 and TRBJ2-3; TRBD2 aligns across 7 bases. Trimming removed 5 bases from V and 0 bases from J; junction bases left unmatched: 5. There are 15 residues in the CDR3. The germline V gene has CDR1 SNHLY and CDR2 FYNNEI. CDR3 amino acids: CASSRAGLSTDTQYF. In DNA form, the CDR3 reads TGTGCCAGCAGTCGAGCGGGATTGAGCACAGATACGCAGTATTTT.

This clonotype showed up just once. This rearrangement joins TRBV7-2 to TRBJ2-7, with D perhaps TRBD1 (6 bases). The CDR3 covers 15 residues. CDR1 is SGHTA and CDR2 is FQGNSA in the germline V gene. V lost 4 bases, J lost 0 bases, and 13 bases lay in between. Here the CDR3 DNA reads TGTGCCAGCAGCTCGTGGGACAAAAGCTCCTACGAGCAGTACTTC. This sequence encodes CASSSWDKSSYEQYF.

V gene TRBV12-3 or TRBV12-4 combines with J gene TRBJ2-7; 9 bases align to TRBD1. The CDR3 spans 14 residues. V trimming: 6 bases; J trimming: 4 bases; junction bases outside the gene matches: 7. The CDR3 bases are TGTGCCAGCAGGTTCTCGGGGACAGGGTACGAGCAGTACTTC. This codes for CASRFSGTGYEQYF.

A few counts support this clonotype. The rearrangement uses TRBV6-2 or TRBV6-3 and TRBJ1-2; tentative D call: TRBD1 (5 bases). The ends were cut back, 10 bases at V and 0 bases at J, with 12 bases in the middle. The germline V gene has CDR1 MNHEY and CDR2 SVGEGT. The CDR3 runs 13 residues. This CDR3 is CATGTTANYGYTF. In DNA form, the CDR3 reads TGTGCCACGGGGACGACAGCTAACTATGGCTACACCTTC.

V and J are TRBV12-3 or TRBV12-4 and TRBJ2-1, with TRBD2 matching 13 bases. J lost 9 bases, V lost 5 bases, and 16 bases had no gene match. This CDR3 comprises 18 residues. The DNA of the CDR3 is TGTGCCAGCAGTGGGGACGAGGGACTAGCGGGAATTCAGGTTGAGCAGTTCTTC. This codes for CASSGDEGLAGIQVEQFF.

V usage is TRBV12-3 or TRBV12-4 and J usage is TRBJ1-5, with TRBD1 matching over 10 bases. The V and J ends lost 5 bases and 6 bases, in that order; junction bases with no gene match: 7. The CDR3 sequence is 15 residues long. DNA for the CDR3: TGTGCCAGCAGTGAGACAGGGGGCGGGGGTCAGCCCCAGCATTTT. Residues: CASSETGGGGQPQHF.

This sequence joins TRBV2 and TRBJ2-5; possible D gene TRBD2, 6 bases. The CDR3 totals 14 residues. Germline CDR1 is SNHLY and CDR2 is FYNNEI. V shed 6 bases and J shed 2 bases, with 13 bases lying between them. Written as DNA, the CDR3 is TGTGCCAGCAGCGTTATGGGGGGTCAAGAGACCCAGTACTTC. Translating it yields CASSVMGGQETQYF.

This clonotype came up many times. V usage is TRBV7-9 and J usage is TRBJ2-5; D not certain. The V gene's germline CDR1 is SEHNR and CDR2 FQNEAQ (reference sequence). This CDR3 region has 12 residues. Deletions cut 5 bases from V and 1 base from J, with 5 bases between. CDR3 amino acids: CASSTGQETQYF. The CDR3 DNA is TGTGCCAGCAGCACTGGCCAAGAGACCCAGTACTTC.

The chain joins TRBV5-1 to TRBJ1-4; 7 nucleotides match TRBD1. The V gene end was trimmed by 3 bases and the J gene end by 2 bases; junction bases not matched to a gene: 1. CDR1 and CDR2 from the germline V gene are SGHRS and YFSETQ. The CDR3 contains 14 residues. The CDR3 here is CASSWDSTNEKLFF. CDR3 DNA sequence: TGCGCCAGCAGCTGGGACAGCACTAATGAAAAACTGTTTTTT. The full variable domain, rest sourced from reference TRBV5-1 and TRBJ1-4, is KAGVTQTPRYLIKTRGQQVTLSCSPISGHRSVSWYQQTPGQGLQFLFEYFSETQRNKGNFPGRFSGRQFSNSRSEMNVSTLELGDSALYLCASSWDSTNEKLFFGSGTQLSVL.

The J gene is TRBJ2-1, the V gene TRBV7-2; TRBD1 matches 10 bases. The germline gives CDR1 SGHTA, CDR2 FQGNSA. This CDR3 spans 14 amino acids. After removal of 4 bases from V and 9 bases from J, the junction contained 6 bases not matched to a gene. CDR3 nucleotide sequence: TGTGCCAGCAGCTCGACAGGGGGCAAGGGTGAGCAGTTCTTC. The encoded protein is CASSSTGGKGEQFF.

This clonotype was found once. The chain combines TRBV5-1 with TRBJ2-3, with TRBD1 identical over 7 bases. CDR3 length: 17 residues. Germline lookup yields CDR1 SGHRS and CDR2 YFSETQ. V trimming: 4 bases; J trimming: 0 bases; junction bases outside the gene matches: 11. CDR3 DNA sequence: TGCGCCAGCAGCCACGGGACAGCCTGGAATAGCACAGATACGCAGTATTTT. It specifies CASSHGTAWNSTDTQYF.

The chain couples TRBV7-9 to TRBJ2-1; 8 positions match TRBD2. CDR3 length: 17 amino acids. CDR1 SEHNR and CDR2 FQNEAQ come from the germline V gene (reference sequence). V shed 4 bases and J 0 bases; nucleotides not matched to a gene: 8. Here the CDR3 reads CASSSTTSGGSYNEQFF. The CDR3 nucleotides read TGTGCCAGCAGCTCAACTACTAGCGGAGGCTCCTACAATGAGCAGTTCTTC.

This clonotype was picked up a small number of times. V and J are TRBV28 and TRBJ2-7; 9 nucleotides line up with TRBD1. The CDR3 contains 17 residues. Germline-derived CDR1 and CDR2 are MDHEN and SYDVKM. J was trimmed by 2 bases and V by 6 bases; bases with no gene match: 14. The CDR3 spells CASSSGTGQVRTYEQYF. The CDR3 DNA is TGTGCCAGCAGCTCCGGGACAGGGCAGGTCCGTACCTACGAGCAGTACTTC. The full variable domain, with the rest looked up from reference TRBV28 and TRBJ2-7, is DVKVTQSSRYLVKRTGEKVFLECVQDMDHENMFWYRQDPGLGLRLIYFSYDVKMKEKGDIPEGYSVSREKKERFSLILESASTNQTSMYLCASSSGTGQVRTYEQYFGPGTRLTVT.

The chain employs TRBV5-1 and TRBJ2-3; D is unresolved. V lost 7 bases and J lost 0, with 15 bases in between. This CDR3 is 15 amino acids long. Germline V lookup: CDR1 SGHRS, CDR2 YFSETQ. The chain's CDR3 is CASGPGGSSTDTQYF. CDR3 in DNA: TGCGCCAGCGGGCCCGGCGGATCTAGCACAGATACGCAGTATTTT.

The chain recombines TRBV7-2 with TRBJ2-3; 14 bases match TRBD2. V trimming: 1 base; J trimming: 3 bases; junction bases outside the gene matches: 3. CDR3 length: 17 residues. Germline V gene lookup returns CDR1 SGHTA and CDR2 FQGNSA. CDR3 residues: CASSLVRTSGGTDTQYF. As DNA, the CDR3 is TGTGCCAGCAGCTTAGTAAGGACTAGCGGGGGGACAGATACGCAGTATTTT.

This clonotype was recorded a few times. The chain couples TRBV20-1 to TRBJ2-3; D is perhaps TRBD1 or TRBD2 (5 bases each). V was pared by 3 bases and J by 0 bases, with 19 bases between. Germline V CDR1 and CDR2: DFQATT, SNEGSKA (reference sequence). This CDR3 comprises 17 residues. CDR3 in DNA: TGCAGTGCTAGTTGGTATTTGAGGGGACCCAGCACAGATACGCAGTATTTT. It codes for CSASWYLRGPSTDTQYF.

The chain has TRBV2 and TRBJ2-2; TRBD2 agrees at 9 bases. Germline CDR1 is SNHLY and CDR2 is FYNNEI. The CDR3 loop spans 14 amino acids. V shed 7 bases and J 7 bases; nucleotides not matched to a gene: 7. The CDR3 loop is CASTMGLAGGELFF. DNA of the CDR3: TGTGCCAGCACTATGGGACTAGCTGGCGGGGAGCTGTTTTTT.

CDR3 loop: CASSMLGQGGRELFF. CDR3 sequence (DNA): TGTGCCAGCAGTATGCTTGGACAGGGTGGGAGGGAGCTGTTTTTT. The rearrangement joins TRBV12-3 or TRBV12-4 to TRBJ2-2; 8 nucleotides align to TRBD1. V dropped 5 bases and J dropped 9; count of bases not matched to a gene: 11. This CDR3 is built from 15 residues.

CDR3 amino acids: CASSQGAVRRHGYTF. CDR3 nucleotide sequence: TGTGCCAGCAGCCAAGGGGCAGTCCGTCGCCATGGCTACACCTTC. V usage is TRBV14 and J usage is TRBJ1-2, with no clear D. Germline assignment: CDR1 SGHDN and CDR2 FVKESK. The germline V and J ends were trimmed by 1 base and 6 bases, with 15 bases remaining between them. This CDR3 is 15 amino acids long.

This clonotype occurred a few times. The chain uses TRBV20-1 and TRBJ2-3; D is perhaps TRBD2 (5 bases). Looked up from germline, CDR1 is DFQATT and CDR2 is SNEGSKA (reference sequence). CDR3 length: 13 residues. V was cut by 0 bases and J by 8 bases, with 12 bases left in between. The CDR3 coding sequence is TGCAGTGCTAGAGACCCTAGGACTGCTACGCAGTATTTT. Translation gives CSARDPRTATQYF.

V and J are TRBV5-5 and TRBJ2-4, with D possibly TRBD1 on 6 matching bases. The CDR3 sequence is 15 residues long. Trimming removed 4 bases from V and 4 bases from J, with 15 bases in between. Germline values: CDR1 SGHKS, CDR2 YYEKEE (reference sequence). The CDR3 protein is CASSAAGTMKNIQYF. The CDR3 DNA reads as TGTGCCAGCAGCGCGGCCGGGACAATGAAAAACATTCAGTACTTC.

The table lists this clonotype with a few counts. This rearrangement joins TRBV2 to TRBJ1-5; D not resolved. Trimming took 2 bases from V and 9 from J, leaving 11 bases between them. The CDR3 consists of 13 residues. Germline V gene sequence: CDR1 SNHLY, CDR2 FYNNEI. CDR3 in DNA: TGTGCCAGCAGTGAAAAAATTGGATTGCCCCAGCATTTT. As protein: CASSEKIGLPQHF.

This clonotype was counted only a few times. The chain employs TRBV5-1 and TRBJ2-7; D is perhaps TRBD1 or TRBD2 (5 bases each). CDR3 length equals 14 residues. The germline gives CDR1 SGHRS, CDR2 YFSETQ. Trimming shortened V by 0 bases and J by 5 bases, and 12 bases separated the two germline ends. The CDR3 DNA reads as TGCGCCAGCAGCTTGGGTGGGACCGAACACGAGCAGTACTTC. Residues: CASSLGGTEHEQYF.

This chain uses TRBV19 with TRBJ2-3, with D possibly TRBD1 on 6 matching bases. The CDR3 spans 15 residues. The V gene lost 7 bases and the J gene lost 4 bases, with 18 bases spanning the gap. Germline V CDR1 and CDR2: LNHDA, SQIVND (reference sequence). The CDR3 is CASKQDTAGADTQYF. CDR3 bases: TGTGCCAGTAAACAAGACACAGCAGGGGCAGATACGCAGTATTTT.

The chain uses TRBV12-3 or TRBV12-4 and TRBJ1-5, with 8 bases lining up with TRBD1. Losses at the gene ends were 5 bases for V and 10 bases for J; bases not matched to a gene: 7. The CDR3 is 13 residues long. For the CDR3, the DNA is TGTGCCAGCAGTCGCAGGGGGCCGGATCCCCAGCATTTT. Its protein product is CASSRRGPDPQHF.

This clonotype was detected many times. The chain joins TRBV12-3 or TRBV12-4 to TRBJ2-2; tentatively, D is TRBD1 (7 bases). Trimming removed 8 bases from V and 2 bases from J, with 9 bases in between. The CDR3 runs to 13 residues. The CDR3 region is CASQGGNTGELFF. The DNA of the CDR3 is TGTGCCAGCCAGGGGGGAAACACCGGGGAGCTGTTTTTT.